Given below is one TCR beta chain in context. Antigen unknown. The data derive from a study of PD-1 blockade in mismatch repair-deficient tumors. Study overall: Patients had around twelve mismatch repair-deficient cancer types, all previously treated and progressing. Notes on the study in general: Tumor-resident clones, often undetectable pretreatment in blood, expanded then contracted after pembrolizumab.

All patients were mismatch repair deficient, assessed by either PCR or immunohistochemistry. TCR sequencing covered three patients who responded to pembrolizumab. Sequenced by immunoSEQ multiplex PCR; TCRdb stores in-frame clones only, minus some. This sample has about 84,000 clones; 81% occur once, and the top ten carry roughly 2.7%. The clonotype comes from an adult with mismatch repair-deficient cancer. Sequencing was performed on peripheral blood, taken 12 weeks after starting pembrolizumab.

DNA for the CDR3: TGTGCCAGCAGCCCGGGACCGAGAAACACAGATACGCAGTATTTT. This gives the protein CASSPGPRNTDTQYF. The chain recombines TRBV5-4 with TRBJ2-3; D tentatively fits TRBD1 or TRBD2 (5 bases each). The CDR3 spans 15 residues. CDR1 is SGHNT and CDR2 is YYREEE in the germline V gene (reference sequence). Trimming stripped 4 bases from V and 2 bases from J, with 14 bases between. Drawing the rest from reference TRBV5-4 and TRBJ2-3, the complete variable domain is ETGVTQSPTHLIKTRGQQVTLRCSSQSGHNTVSWYQQALGQGPQFIFQYYREEENGRGNFPPRFSGLQFPNYSSELNVNALELDDSALYLCASSPGPRNTDTQYFGPGTRLTVL.